This T cell receptor beta chain comes out of a study of metastatic and nonmetastatic thyroid tumors. Study-level background: Patients with malignant and benign thyroid disease provided blood and tumor or nodule tissue, whose repertoires were compared.

There were no patients who had received any treatment before thyroid surgery. V was trimmed by 3 bases and J by 5 bases, leaving 11 bases between them. This CDR3 comprises 13 residues. Per the germline V gene, CDR1 is DFQATT and CDR2 is SNEGSKA (reference sequence). At least ten counts were recorded for this clone. Antigen: not known. Per the authors' pipeline: Between-group CDR3 differences, defined by clinicopathological status, yielded a distant-metastasis classifier for papillary thyroid cancer. TCRdb re-clonotyped the PCR reads via MiXCR. The V and J calls, along with clone size, are taken from TCRdb and not from the paper's own processing. Found here are around 36,000 clones, 29% of them singletons; the top ten hold almost 8%. Findings and limits, study-wide: In both blood and tumor samples, TCR beta diversity was reported significantly higher for malignant than benign nodules.

The specimen sequenced was blood. The origin of this receptor is a female donor with papillary thyroid cancer or a benign thyroid nodule (not recorded which). Some clones in this sample may be carry-over from other donors' samples. This chain links TRBV20-1 with TRBJ2-1; D unresolved. The CDR3 sequence: CSASRTGDNEQFF. As DNA, the CDR3 is TGCAGTGCTAGTAGAACGGGCGACAATGAGCAGTTCTTC.